This TCR beta chain emerged from a study of blood T cell repertoires in COVID-19. Background on the study: Acute and convalescent COVID-19 samples came from the United States, Italy and Spain. Nucleic acid was either cDNA or gDNA, and it came from T cells, B-cell-depleted T cells, or PBMCs.

Original methodology: Amplifying reference gene primers gave estimates of nucleated cell counts. Here immunoSEQ multiplex PCR was the method, and the copy in TCRdb shows in-frame clones only, minus some. D and trimming were read from the DNA, whereas the V and J calls and clone size are those reported in that table. This table has approximately 250,000 clones, over 75% appearing once. Participants' reported clinical history set cohort assignment. The TCR sequence derives from a woman in her forties or fifties with acute COVID-19. Sample: PBMCs or T cells enriched from blood (not recorded which).

The CDR3 spells CASSLSGANEKLFF. CDR3 DNA sequence: TGCGCCAGCAGCTTGTCAGGGGCTAATGAAAAACTGTTTTTT. This sequence joins TRBV5-1 and TRBJ1-4, with D possibly TRBD1 on 6 matching bases. CDR3 length: 14 residues. The V gene's germline CDR1 is SGHRS and CDR2 YFSETQ. V was clipped by 1 base and J by 3 bases, with 7 bases between them.